Below are 23 T cell receptor beta chains sequenced from a single sample in a study of control samples from healthy donors and cancer patients. Libraries were prepared by immunoSEQ multiplex PCR; TCRdb keeps only in-frame clonotypes and omits some of them. The repertoire holds some 410,000 clones, with over 75% as singletons. Material for sequencing was PBMCs. These receptors all come from a man in his forties with head and neck cancer.

The chain recombines TRBV13 with TRBJ1-2; D is unresolved. The V end lost 5 bases, the J end lost 0 bases, and 13 bases lay between the germline ends. Germline V lookup: CDR1 PRHDT, CDR2 FYEKMQ (reference sequence). The CDR3 runs 15 residues. The CDR3 sequence: CASSPMTGANYGYTF. For the CDR3, the DNA is TGTGCCAGCAGCCCGATGACGGGAGCTAACTATGGCTACACCTTC.

This clone is a singleton in its sample. The gene calls are TRBV30 and TRBJ1-1; D is unclear. The V end was cut by 1 base, the J end by 0 bases, with 9 bases between. This CDR3 is built from 14 residues. CDR1 and CDR2 from the germline V gene are GTSNPN and SVGIG (reference sequence). The CDR3 loop reads CAWSEGFMNTEAFF. DNA for the CDR3: TGTGCCTGGAGTGAAGGCTTCATGAACACTGAAGCTTTCTTT.

The genes are TRBV6-5 and TRBJ1-1; a weak D match, TRBD1 (6 bases). Germline-derived CDR1 and CDR2 are MNHEY and SVGAGI. Deletions cut 6 bases from V and 4 bases from J, with 12 bases between. The CDR3 loop spans 13 amino acids. In nucleotides, the CDR3 is TGTGCCAGCAGGCCTGGGGGGCGCACTGAAGCTTTCTTT. Its protein product is CASRPGGRTEAFF.

V and J are TRBV7-8 and TRBJ1-5, with a weak D call TRBD1 (5 bases). Germline CDR1 SGHVS, CDR2 FQNEAQ. The CDR3 runs 16 residues. The V and J ends lost 5 bases and 3 bases respectively, with 17 bases between them. The CDR3: CASSLVNQGNNQPQHF. In DNA, the CDR3 is TGTGCCAGCAGCCTAGTTAACCAGGGAAACAATCAGCCCCAGCATTTT. The full variable domain, rest sourced from reference TRBV7-8 and TRBJ1-5, is GAGVSQSPRYKVAKRGQDVALRCDPISGHVSLFWYQQALGQGPEFLTYFQNEAQLDKSGLPSDRFFAERPEGSVSTLKIQRTQQEDSAVYLCASSLVNQGNNQPQHFGDGTRLSIL.

The chain links TRBV3-1 (or the pseudogene TRBV3-2) to TRBJ2-1, with 10 bases matching TRBD2. V shed 4 bases and J 5 bases; nucleotides not matched to a gene: 8. CDR1 LGHDT and CDR2 YNNKEL come from the germline V gene (reference sequence). This CDR3 has 16 amino acids. The CDR3 here is CASSLYGTSVHNEQFF. In DNA, the CDR3 is TGTGCCAGCAGCCTCTACGGGACTAGCGTACACAATGAGCAGTTCTTC.

The gene calls are TRBV28 and TRBJ2-7; TRBD1 matches 10 bases. In germline, CDR1 is MDHEN, CDR2 SYDVKM. This CDR3 spans 16 amino acids. V gave up 5 bases and J gave up 3 bases; unmatched junction bases: 10. The CDR3 DNA is TGTGCCAGCAGTCGTCCGGGACAGGGGTACTTCTACGAGCAGTACTTC. Translated: CASSRPGQGYFYEQYF. Variable domain in full (rest from reference TRBV28 and TRBJ2-7): DVKVTQSSRYLVKRTGEKVFLECVQDMDHENMFWYRQDPGLGLRLIYFSYDVKMKEKGDIPEGYSVSREKKERFSLILESASTNQTSMYLCASSRPGQGYFYEQYFGPGTRLTVT.

This clone has just one count. This chain joins TRBV7-3 and TRBJ2-3, with TRBD1 matching over 7 bases. CDR1 and CDR2 from the germline V gene are SGHTA and FQGTGA. The trim removed 2 bases at V and 4 bases at J, leaving 6 bases unmatched. CDR3 length: 15 residues. Here the CDR3 reads CASSLWTGRADTQYF. As DNA, the CDR3 is TGTGCCAGCAGCTTATGGACAGGACGGGCAGATACGCAGTATTTT.

The gene calls are TRBV29-1 and TRBJ2-7; 7 nucleotides align to TRBD2. V shed 4 bases and J 5 bases; nucleotides not matched to a gene: 2. The CDR3 runs to 11 residues. CDR1 and CDR2 (germline): SQVTM, ANQGSEA. CDR3 residues: CSVGGGNEQYF. The CDR3 DNA sequence: TGCAGCGTTGGGGGAGGGAACGAGCAGTACTTC.

The rearrangement joins TRBV6-5 to TRBJ1-4; 9 bases map to TRBD1. Per the germline V gene, CDR1 is MNHEY and CDR2 is SVGAGI. The CDR3 has 13 residues. V lost 6 bases, J lost 8 bases, and 4 bases stayed unmatched. The CDR3 is CASSRQGDEKLFF. In nucleotides, the CDR3 is TGTGCCAGCAGCCGACAGGGGGACGAAAAACTGTTTTTT.

The V call is TRBV2, the J call TRBJ1-2; 8 bases are shared with TRBD1. CDR3 length equals 14 residues. Germline V gene data show CDR1 as SNHLY and CDR2 as FYNNEI. The J segment lost 4 bases and the V segment lost 10 bases, leaving 11 bases of the junction unmatched. The CDR3 is CAIIRQGKGYGYTF. Written as DNA, the CDR3 is TGTGCCATTATCCGACAGGGGAAGGGCTATGGCTACACCTTC.

V gene TRBV19 combines with J gene TRBJ1-1; 11 bases line up with TRBD1. J was trimmed by 4 bases and V by 5 bases; bases with no gene match: 6. CDR1 LNHDA and CDR2 SQIVND come from the germline V gene (reference sequence). The CDR3 sequence is 15 residues long. The CDR3 region has the DNA TGTGCCAGTAGTCCCTCGGACAGGGGGCCCACTGAAGCTTTCTTT. This translates into CASSPSDRGPTEAFF.

This rearrangement joins TRBV6-5 to TRBJ2-5; D may be TRBD2 (6 bases). The length of the CDR3 is 13 residues. V gave up 2 bases and J gave up 4 bases, with 8 bases separating them. In germline, CDR1 is MNHEY, CDR2 SVGAGI. CDR3: CASSYGSGETQYF. In nucleotides, the CDR3 is TGTGCCAGCAGTTACGGTAGCGGAGAGACCCAGTACTTC.

The rearrangement joins TRBV5-8 to TRBJ2-3; 10 positions agree with TRBD2. This CDR3 comprises 16 residues. The germline V gene has CDR1 SGHTS and CDR2 YDEGEE. Trimming took 3 bases from V and 8 from J; bases not matched to a gene: 12. The CDR3 nucleotides read TGTGCCAGCAGCTCAACAAGCGGGAGGGCCGGGGGTACGCAGTATTTT. As protein: CASSSTSGRAGGTQYF.

This chain joins TRBV3-1 (or the pseudogene TRBV3-2) and TRBJ1-5, with a tentative D call TRBD1 (6 bases). CDR3 length equals 14 residues. Trimming removed 2 bases from V and 5 bases from J, with 10 bases in between. From germline, CDR1 is LGHDT and CDR2 YNNKEL (reference sequence). CDR3 bases: TGTGCCAGCAGCCAAACAGGGCTCGATCAGCCCCAGCATTTT. It yields the protein CASSQTGLDQPQHF.

CDR3: CASSSDSSNQPQHF. The CDR3 region has the DNA TGTGCCAGCAGTTCCGACAGTAGCAATCAGCCCCAGCATTTT. This chain connects TRBV6-5 to TRBJ1-5, with a tentative D call TRBD1 (5 bases). The CDR3 consists of 14 residues. V was trimmed by 4 bases and J by 0 bases, leaving 7 bases between them. CDR1 and CDR2 from the germline V gene are MNHEY and SVGAGI.

The chain combines TRBV7-6 with TRBJ2-7; TRBD1 matches at 9 bases. Looked up from germline, CDR1 is SGHVS and CDR2 is FNYEAQ. This CDR3 contains 15 residues. Trimming at V came to 5 bases and at J to 3 bases, leaving 8 bases not matched to a gene. The CDR3 reads CASSDTGTGFYEQYF. In DNA, the CDR3 is TGTGCCAGCAGCGATACCGGGACAGGGTTCTACGAGCAGTACTTC.

The rearrangement links TRBV5-5 to TRBJ1-2; D gene unclear. In germline, CDR1 is SGHKS, CDR2 YYEKEE (reference sequence). The CDR3 has 14 residues. Trimming removed 0 bases at V and 3 bases at J, with 9 bases between. The CDR3 is CASSLGGPHYGYTF. Written as DNA, the CDR3 is TGTGCCAGCAGCTTGGGAGGGCCACACTATGGCTACACCTTC.

The V and J genes are TRBV29-1 and TRBJ2-3; TRBD2 matches 7 bases. Germline lookup yields CDR1 SQVTM and CDR2 ANQGSEA. Trimming cost V 7 bases and J 6 bases; bases outside gene matches: 7. CDR3 length: 12 residues. In nucleotides, the CDR3 is TGCAGCGGTGGGACTACCCGGGATACGCAGTATTTT. Translation gives CSGGTTRDTQYF.

This chain joins TRBV9 and TRBJ2-3, with D unresolved. The germline CDR1 and CDR2 sequences are SGDLS and YYNGEE. The V and J ends lost 2 bases and 4 bases respectively, with 8 bases between them. The length of the CDR3 is 13 residues. This CDR3 is CASSVNRADTQYF. CDR3 DNA sequence: TGTGCCAGCAGCGTTAATAGGGCAGATACGCAGTATTTT.

The chain links TRBV10-1 to TRBJ1-5; D is ambiguous. The CDR3 is 13 residues long. The V gene's germline CDR1 is WNHNN and CDR2 SYGVQD (reference sequence). V was shortened by 6 bases and J by 7 bases, with 13 bases between the two germline ends. CDR3 bases: TGCGCCAGCAGCGAGGGCAGTGGACAGCCCCAGCATTTT. It yields the protein CASSEGSGQPQHF.

This clone came up once. The chain carries TRBV19 and TRBJ2-2; 8 bases line up with TRBD2. CDR1 is LNHDA and CDR2 is SQIVND in the germline V gene (reference sequence). This CDR3 comprises 14 residues. Trimming took 8 bases from V and 3 from J; bases not matched to a gene: 5. CDR3 sequence reads: CASSGLADTGELFF. For the CDR3, the DNA is TGTGCCAGTTCCGGACTAGCCGACACCGGGGAGCTGTTTTTT.

This rearrangement joins TRBV30 to TRBJ2-5; weak D call: TRBD2 (6 bases). The CDR3 consists of 14 residues. The V gene lost 2 bases and the J gene lost 4 bases, with 14 bases spanning the gap. Germline V gene data show CDR1 as GTSNPN and CDR2 as SVGIG (reference sequence). The CDR3 sequence: CAWSLGGPPETQYF. The CDR3 nucleotides are TGTGCCTGGAGTCTCGGGGGACCTCCAGAGACCCAGTACTTC.

The rearrangement links TRBV2 to TRBJ2-7, with 9 bases fitting TRBD2. V lost 6 bases to trimming and J lost 5 bases; unmatched junction nucleotides: 17. Germline-derived CDR1 and CDR2 are SNHLY and FYNNEI. This CDR3 is built from 17 residues. Written as DNA, the CDR3 is TGTGCCAGCAGCGCCCCTCAACTCTTAGCGGGAGTCCACGAGCAGTACTTC. This gives the protein CASSAPQLLAGVHEQYF.